This T cell receptor (beta chain) is from a study of human T cells and chemical hapten exposure. As to this clonotype: The antigen is undetermined.

Unmatched junction bases numbered 6, after V lost 6 bases and J lost 0 bases. This CDR3 has 17 residues. Study observations and caveats: The donors suffered from alopecia, so their immune response may not match that of healthy people.

TCRdb recomputed calls from the RACE reads with MiXCR, one row per CDR3 protein. The sample consists of just under 350,000 distinct CDR3 sequences, 6% to 8.5% of them appearing once. Time point indicated: patch test 1, 2 weeks after DPC sensitization. Treatment indicated: therapeutic diphenylcyclopropenone sensitization with weekly scalp DPC. Someone pulled total RNA out of unfractionated whole blood. Sequencing was performed on whole blood, taken in connection with sensitization to the hapten diphenylcyclopropenone (DPC). The rearrangement joins TRBV12-3 or TRBV12-4 to TRBJ2-1; 12 bases are a match to TRBD2. The TCR originated in a woman aged 18-29 years with alopecia areata. Some clones in this sample may be carry-over from other donors' samples. In nucleotides, the CDR3 is TGTGCCAGCAGCACAACTAGCGGGGGGCCCTCCTACAATGAGCAGTTCTTC. It encodes CASSTTSGGPSYNEQFF.